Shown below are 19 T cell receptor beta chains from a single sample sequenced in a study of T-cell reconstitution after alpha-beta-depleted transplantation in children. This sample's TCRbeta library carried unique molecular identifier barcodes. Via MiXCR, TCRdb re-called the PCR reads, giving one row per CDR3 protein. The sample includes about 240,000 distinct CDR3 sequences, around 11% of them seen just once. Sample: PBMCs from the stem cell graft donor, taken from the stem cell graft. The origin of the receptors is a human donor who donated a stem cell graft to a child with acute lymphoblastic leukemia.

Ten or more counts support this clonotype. The CDR3 sequence is CSARSGEGFEQFF. DNA for the CDR3: TGCAGTGCTCGCAGCGGGGAAGGGTTTGAGCAGTTCTTC. The rearrangement uses TRBV20-1 and TRBJ2-1; TRBD2 aligns across 7 bases. Germline V gene lookup returns CDR1 DFQATT and CDR2 SNEGSKA (reference sequence). This CDR3 contains 13 residues. After removal of 5 bases from V and 9 bases from J, the junction contained 10 bases not matched to a gene.

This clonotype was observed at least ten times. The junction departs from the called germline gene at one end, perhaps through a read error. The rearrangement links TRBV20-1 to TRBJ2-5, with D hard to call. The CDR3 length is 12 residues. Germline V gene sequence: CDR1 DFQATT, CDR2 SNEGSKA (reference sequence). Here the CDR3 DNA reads TGCAGTGTTAGAGAGGCGCAAGAGACCCAGTACTTC. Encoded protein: CSVREAQETQYF.

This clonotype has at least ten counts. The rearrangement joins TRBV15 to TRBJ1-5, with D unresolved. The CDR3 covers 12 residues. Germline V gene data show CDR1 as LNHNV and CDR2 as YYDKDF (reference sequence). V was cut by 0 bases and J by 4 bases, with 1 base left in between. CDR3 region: CATSRDNQPQHF. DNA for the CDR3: TGTGCCACCAGCAGAGATAATCAGCCCCAGCATTTT.

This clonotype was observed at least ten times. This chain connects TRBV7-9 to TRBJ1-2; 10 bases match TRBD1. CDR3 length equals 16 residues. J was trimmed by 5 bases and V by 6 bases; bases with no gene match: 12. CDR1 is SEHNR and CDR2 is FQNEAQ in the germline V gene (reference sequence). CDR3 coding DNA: TGTGCCAGCAGGACAATCGGGACAGGGGAAGGGTATGGCTACACCTTC. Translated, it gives CASRTIGTGEGYGYTF.

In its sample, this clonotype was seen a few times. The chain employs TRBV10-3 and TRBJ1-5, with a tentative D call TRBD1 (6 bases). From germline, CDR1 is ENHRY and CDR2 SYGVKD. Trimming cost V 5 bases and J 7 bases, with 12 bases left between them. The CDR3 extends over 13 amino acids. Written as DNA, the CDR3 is TGTGCCATCAGTAATACAGGGTTCCAGCCCCAGCATTTT. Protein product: CAISNTGFQPQHF.

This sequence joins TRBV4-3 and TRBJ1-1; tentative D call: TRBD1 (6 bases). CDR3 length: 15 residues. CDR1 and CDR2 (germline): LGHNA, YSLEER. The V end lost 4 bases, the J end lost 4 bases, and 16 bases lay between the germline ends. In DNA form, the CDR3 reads TGCGCCAGCAGCCCTGTCGGAGGGGGACCCACTGAAGCTTTCTTT. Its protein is CASSPVGGGPTEAFF.

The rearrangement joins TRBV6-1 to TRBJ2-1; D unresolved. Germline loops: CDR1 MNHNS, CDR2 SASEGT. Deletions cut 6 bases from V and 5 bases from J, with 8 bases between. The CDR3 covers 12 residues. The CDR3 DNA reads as TGTGCCAGCAGACGGTTAGACAATGAGCAGTTCTTC. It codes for CASRRLDNEQFF.

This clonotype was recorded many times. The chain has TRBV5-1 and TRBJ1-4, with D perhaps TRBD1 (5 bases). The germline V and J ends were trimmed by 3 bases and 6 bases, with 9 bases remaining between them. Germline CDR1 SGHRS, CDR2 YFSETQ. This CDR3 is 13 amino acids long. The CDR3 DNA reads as TGCGCCAGCAGCTCTACAGGAGATGAAAAACTGTTTTTT. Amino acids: CASSSTGDEKLFF.

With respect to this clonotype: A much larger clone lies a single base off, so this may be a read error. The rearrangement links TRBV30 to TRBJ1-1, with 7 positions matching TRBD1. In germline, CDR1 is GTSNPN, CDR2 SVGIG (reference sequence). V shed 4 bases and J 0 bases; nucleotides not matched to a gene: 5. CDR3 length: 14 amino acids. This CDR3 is CAWTPDRLNTEAFF. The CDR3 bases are TGTGCCTGGACCCCGGACAGGTTGAACACTGAAGCTTTCTTT. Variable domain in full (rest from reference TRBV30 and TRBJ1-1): SQTIHQWPATLVQPVGSPLSLECTVEGTSNPNLYWYRQAAGRGLQLLFYSVGIGQISSEVPQNLSASRPQDRQFILSSKKLLLSDSGFYLCAWTPDRLNTEAFFGQGTRLTVV.

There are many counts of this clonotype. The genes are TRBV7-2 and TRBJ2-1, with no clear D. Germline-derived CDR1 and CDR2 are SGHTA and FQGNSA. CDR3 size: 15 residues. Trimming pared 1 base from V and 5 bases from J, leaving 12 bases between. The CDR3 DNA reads TGTGCCAGCAGCTTAGAAGCGCGCCCCGACAATGAGCAGTTCTTC. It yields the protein CASSLEARPDNEQFF. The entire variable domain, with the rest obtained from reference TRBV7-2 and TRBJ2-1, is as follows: GAGVSQSPSNKVTEKGKDVELRCDPISGHTALYWYRQSLGQGLEFLIYFQGNSAPDKSGLPSDRFSAERTGGSVSTLTIQRTQQEDSAVYLCASSLEARPDNEQFFGPGTRLTVL.

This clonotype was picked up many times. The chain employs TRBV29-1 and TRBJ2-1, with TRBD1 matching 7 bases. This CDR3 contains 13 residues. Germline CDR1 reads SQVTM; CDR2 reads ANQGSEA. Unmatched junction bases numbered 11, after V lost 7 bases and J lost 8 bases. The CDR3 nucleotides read TGCAGCGCCTCCGACAGGGTCGACGATGAGCAGTTCTTC. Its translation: CSASDRVDDEQFF.

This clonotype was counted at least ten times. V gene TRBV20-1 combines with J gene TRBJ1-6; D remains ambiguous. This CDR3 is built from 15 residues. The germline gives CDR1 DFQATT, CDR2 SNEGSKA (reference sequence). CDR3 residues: CSAGGGSSYNSPLHF. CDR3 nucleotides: TGCAGCGCTGGAGGAGGGAGCTCCTATAATTCACCCCTCCACTTT.

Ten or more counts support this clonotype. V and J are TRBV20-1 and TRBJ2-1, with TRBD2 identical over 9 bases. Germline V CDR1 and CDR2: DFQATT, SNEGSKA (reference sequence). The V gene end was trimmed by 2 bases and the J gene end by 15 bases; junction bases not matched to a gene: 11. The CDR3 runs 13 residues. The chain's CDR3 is CSARFDRLAAMFF. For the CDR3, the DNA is TGCAGTGCTAGATTCGATAGACTAGCGGCTATGTTCTTC.

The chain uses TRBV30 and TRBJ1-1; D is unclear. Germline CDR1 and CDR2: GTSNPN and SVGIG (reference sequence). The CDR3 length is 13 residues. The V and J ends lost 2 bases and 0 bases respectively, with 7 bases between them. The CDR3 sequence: CAWSKGMNTEAFF. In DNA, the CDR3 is TGTGCCTGGAGTAAGGGCATGAACACTGAAGCTTTCTTT.

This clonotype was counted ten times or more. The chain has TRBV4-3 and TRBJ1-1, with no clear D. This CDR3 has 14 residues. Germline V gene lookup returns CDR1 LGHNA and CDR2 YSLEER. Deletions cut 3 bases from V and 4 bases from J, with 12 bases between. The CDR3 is CASSHLGEVTEAFF. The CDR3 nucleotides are TGCGCCAGCAGCCACCTCGGGGAAGTCACTGAAGCTTTCTTT.

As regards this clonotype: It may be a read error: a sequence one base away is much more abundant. CDR3 region: CARSDSYGYTF. Written as DNA, the CDR3 is TGTGCCCGCAGCGACTCCTATGGCTACACCTTC. V usage is TRBV6-5 and J usage is TRBJ1-2, with unresolved D. From germline, CDR1 is MNHEY and CDR2 SVGAGI. This CDR3 has 11 residues.

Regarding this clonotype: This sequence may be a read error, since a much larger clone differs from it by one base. Written as DNA, the CDR3 is TGTGCCAGCGGCGTTGGTATGATGGCGAACACTGAAGCTTTCTTT. It is translated as CASGVGMMANTEAFF. The chain employs TRBV9 and TRBJ1-1; D ambiguous. This CDR3 has 15 amino acids. CDR1 SGDLS and CDR2 YYNGEE come from the germline V gene.

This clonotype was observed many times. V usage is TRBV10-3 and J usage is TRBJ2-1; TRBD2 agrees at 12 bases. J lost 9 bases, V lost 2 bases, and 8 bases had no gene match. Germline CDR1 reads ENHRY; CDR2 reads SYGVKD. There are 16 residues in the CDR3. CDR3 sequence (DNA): TGTGCCATCAGTGAGCAAGCTAGCGGGGGGGCCAGTGAGCAGTTCTTC. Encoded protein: CAISEQASGGASEQFF.

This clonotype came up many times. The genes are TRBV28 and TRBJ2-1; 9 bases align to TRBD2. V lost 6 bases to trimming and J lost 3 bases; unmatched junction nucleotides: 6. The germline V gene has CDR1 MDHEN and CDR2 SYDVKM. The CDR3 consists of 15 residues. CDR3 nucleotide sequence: TGTGCCAGCAGCCTCGCGGGAGGGTTCTACAATGAGCAGTTCTTC. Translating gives CASSLAGGFYNEQFF.